The rows below give T cell receptor beta chains drawn from one sample of a study of blood T cell repertoires in COVID-19. Some clones are missing from TCRdb's copy, which holds only in-frame ones; the method was immunoSEQ multiplex PCR. Seen here are some 140,000 clones, roughly 91% observed once, and the top ten hold around 19%. The sample was peripheral blood. The origin of the receptors is a man between 50 and 59 years old with active or convalescent COVID-19. The CDR3 runs from the conserved cysteine through the conserved F or W. Fields, in order: V gene, J gene, D gene, clone size, CDR3 protein, CDR3 DNA. The D gene is left open where the match is weak. Size is stated for part of the rows, as once, few or many counts, or as a class when the clone is expanded.

>TRBV7-2|TRBJ1-2|TRBD1|.
CASSLGVGQGFGYTF
TGTGCCAGCAGCTTAGGGGTGGGACAGGGGTTTGGCTACACCTTC
>TRBV6-1|TRBJ2-5|.|.
CASSEFPPQAQYF
TGTGCCAGCAGTGAATTTCCCCCACAGGCTCAGTACTTC
>TRBV5-1|TRBJ1-2|.|.
CASSLAQGSGYTF
TGCGCCAGCAGCTTGGCACAGGGCTCTGGCTACACCTTC
>TRBV5-1|TRBJ2-5|TRBD1|.
CASSPGQGQETQYF
TGCGCCAGCAGCCCAGGACAGGGACAAGAGACCCAGTACTTC
>TRBV5-4|TRBJ2-3|.|.
CASSLSGSTDTQYF
TGTGCCAGCAGCTTGAGCGGGAGCACAGATACGCAGTATTTT
>TRBV3-1/TRBV3-2|TRBJ2-7|TRBD2|once
CASSLKRLAGKNEQYF
TGTGCCAGCAGCCTTAAGCGACTAGCGGGAAAGAACGAGCAGTACTTC
>TRBV6-5|TRBJ1-5|.|.
CASRIGGYQPQHF
TGTGCCAGCAGGATCGGCGGGTATCAGCCCCAGCATTTT
>TRBV25-1|TRBJ1-3|.|.
CASGRDNSGNTIYF
TGTGCCAGCGGACGGGACAACTCTGGAAACACCATATATTTT
>TRBV14|TRBJ1-1|.|once
CASSQIPGNTEAFF
TGTGCCAGCAGCCAAATACCAGGGAACACTGAAGCTTTCTTT
>TRBV5-1|TRBJ2-2|.|.
CASSLYGGASLNTGELFF
TGCGCCAGCAGCTTGTATGGGGGGGCGTCTTTGAACACCGGGGAGCTGTTTTTT
>TRBV12-5|TRBJ2-5|.|.
CASAPGVRETQYF
TGTGCTAGTGCCCCCGGGGTGAGAGAGACCCAGTACTTC
>TRBV10-2|TRBJ1-1|.|.
CASSETGDWGTEAFF
TGCGCCAGCAGTGAGACGGGGGATTGGGGCACTGAAGCTTTCTTT
>TRBV5-1|TRBJ2-5|.|.
CASSLVGEETQYF
TGCGCCAGCAGCTTGGTGGGCGAAGAGACCCAGTACTTC
>TRBV5-1|TRBJ2-1|.|.
CASSAATRRGQFF
TGCGCCAGCAGCGCCGCGACTAGGAGAGGGCAGTTCTTC
>TRBV5-6|TRBJ2-7|.|once
CASKGQGNFYEQYF
TGTGCCAGCAAAGGGCAGGGGAACTTCTACGAGCAGTACTTC
>TRBV12-2|TRBJ2-1|.|once
CASRLPPNGKNEQFF
TGTGCAAGTCGCTTACCTCCGAACGGGAAGAATGAGCAGTTCTTC
>TRBV10-3|TRBJ2-7|.|.
CAISGTGAYEQYF
TGTGCCATCAGTGGGACTGGAGCATACGAGCAGTACTTC
>TRBV6-1|TRBJ2-5|.|few
CASSEGGSRAETQYF
TGTGCCAGCAGTGAAGGAGGCAGCAGGGCAGAGACCCAGTACTTC
>TRBV4-3|TRBJ2-1|TRBD1|.
CASSQARQGRGGEQFF
TGCGCCAGCAGCCAAGCCAGACAGGGCCGAGGCGGTGAGCAGTTCTTC
>TRBV19|TRBJ1-2|TRBD1|.
CASSIPGQGTYGYTF
TGTGCCAGTAGTATCCCGGGACAGGGTACCTATGGCTACACCTTC
>TRBV6-5|TRBJ2-1|TRBD1|.
CASSFRDRQLFF
TGTGCCAGCAGTTTCCGGGACAGACAATTATTCTTC
>TRBV6-5|TRBJ2-3|TRBD2|.
CASWRLAGGEDTQYF
TGTGCCAGCTGGAGACTAGCGGGGGGGGAAGATACGCAGTATTTT
>TRBV27|TRBJ1-4|.|.
CASSPQSGYQITTGAEKLFF
TGTGCCAGCAGCCCCCAGTCCGGGTACCAAATCACAACAGGTGCGGAAAAACTGTTTTTT
>TRBV15|TRBJ2-7|TRBD2|.
CATSSRLAGGYEQYF
TGTGCCACCAGCTCCCGTCTGGCGGGGGGTTACGAGCAGTACTTC
>TRBV24-1|TRBJ2-2|TRBD1|few
CATAGTVNTGELFF
TGTGCCACCGCCGGGACAGTGAACACCGGGGAGCTGTTTTTT
>TRBV5-1|TRBJ2-3|TRBD1|.
CASSLAWQGAWDTQYF
TGCGCCAGCAGCTTGGCCTGGCAGGGGGCTTGGGATACGCAGTATTTT
>TRBV7-9|TRBJ1-5|TRBD1|.
CASSMGQINQPQHF
TGTGCCAGCAGCATGGGACAGATCAATCAGCCCCAGCATTTT
>TRBV7-8|TRBJ1-6|.|.
CASSSSGDGSPLHF
TGTGCCAGCAGCTCATCAGGGGACGGTTCACCCCTCCACTTT
>TRBV5-5|TRBJ1-1|.|.
CASSFEGPTEAFF
TGTGCCAGCAGCTTTGAGGGTCCTACTGAAGCTTTCTTT
>TRBV18|TRBJ2-7|TRBD1|.
CASSPNRDRISYEQYF
TGTGCCAGCTCACCGAACCGGGACAGGATTAGCTACGAGCAGTACTTC
>TRBV11-2|TRBJ2-3|.|once
CASSAEQRVTDTQYF
TGTGCCAGCAGCGCTGAACAGCGGGTCACAGATACGCAGTATTTT
>TRBV7-2|TRBJ1-3|TRBD1|.
CASSPRDSSGNTIYF
TGTGCCAGCAGCCCTAGGGACAGCTCTGGAAACACCATATATTTT
>TRBV28|TRBJ2-1|.|once
CASIRGNEQFF
TGTGCCAGCATTAGGGGAAATGAGCAGTTCTTC
>TRBV9|TRBJ2-7|.|.
CASSPRFEAYEQYF
TGTGCCAGCAGCCCGCGATTTGAGGCCTACGAGCAGTACTTC
>TRBV25-1|TRBJ2-5|.|.
CASSEYRGAQETQYF
TGTGCCAGCAGTGAATACAGGGGGGCCCAAGAGACCCAGTACTTC
>TRBV6-1|TRBJ2-7|TRBD1|.
CASSEGTGSYEQYF
TGTGCCAGCAGTGAAGGGACAGGTTCCTACGAGCAGTACTTC
>TRBV6-6|TRBJ1-4|.|few
CASTGATNEKLFF
TGTGCCAGCACAGGCGCAACTAATGAAAAACTGTTTTTT
>TRBV6-2/TRBV6-3|TRBJ1-5|TRBD1|.
CASSRSTGGKGNQPQHF
TGTGCCAGCAGTCGCTCAACAGGGGGTAAGGGCAATCAGCCCCAGCATTTT
>TRBV5-1|TRBJ2-7|TRBD1|.
CASSFRTGGTYEQYF
TGCGCCAGCAGCTTTCGGACAGGGGGGACCTACGAGCAGTACTTC
>TRBV10-1|TRBJ2-3|.|.
CASSESEGPGGADTQYF
TGCGCCAGCAGTGAGTCGGAGGGACCCGGAGGGGCAGATACGCAGTATTTT
>TRBV19|TRBJ2-1|TRBD2|.
CASSTSGTSGGYNEQFF
TGTGCCAGTAGTACGTCCGGGACTAGCGGGGGGTACAATGAGCAGTTCTTC
>TRBV7-2|TRBJ2-3|TRBD1|.
CASSMRTGGGQYF
TGTGCCAGCAGCATGAGGACAGGGGGTGGGCAGTATTTT
>TRBV7-6|TRBJ2-2|.|.
CASSLAGTPNTGELFF
TGTGCCAGCAGCCTCGCCGGGACACCGAACACCGGGGAGCTGTTTTTT